This T cell receptor beta chain came from a study of type 1 and type 2 diabetes patients. Germline loops: CDR1 GTSNPN, CDR2 SVGIG (reference sequence). The CDR3 has 16 residues. The germline V and J ends were trimmed by 3 bases and 0 bases, with 15 bases remaining between them. This clonotype has ten or more counts. Genomic DNA was the PCR template. The TCR beta CDR3 region was amplified using 30 forward and 13 reverse primers. TCRdb reprocessed the multiplex PCR reads with MiXCR, giving one entry per CDR3 protein. This table holds about 290,000 distinct CDR3 sequences, approximately 50% found once. The receptor was derived from a man aged 18 to 35 with type 2 diabetes. The J gene is TRBJ2-1, the V gene TRBV30; D call uncertain. What was sequenced was peripheral blood mononuclear cells (PBMCs). CDR3 region: CAWSTSTSLSYNEQFF. The CDR3, as DNA: TGTGCCTGGAGCACTTCGACAAGCCTCTCCTACAATGAGCAGTTCTTC.